This T cell receptor beta chain was profiled in a study of patients and donors after allogeneic stem cell transplantation. This clonotype has just a few counts. TCRdb re-called the RT-PCR reads with MiXCR, one entry per CDR3 protein. The table includes 390,000 or so distinct CDR3 sequences, approximately 16% detected once. The CDR3 extends over 16 amino acids. Between the trimmed V and J ends, which lost 1 base and 4 bases, there was a span of 17 bases. Germline-derived CDR1 and CDR2 are SGHTA and FQGNSA. What was sequenced was blood, either unsorted or a sorted T cell fraction (not recorded which). The clonotype comes from a human donor who was either an allogeneic HSCT recipient or a stem cell or donor lymphocyte infusion donor (not recorded which). It is not recorded whose cells these are; they may come from a transplant donor. V is TRBV7-2 and J is TRBJ2-7, with D perhaps TRBD2 (6 bases). In DNA, the CDR3 is TGTGCCAGCAGCTTAGTTTCATCAGGGAGGACGTACGAGCAGTACTTC. The encoded protein is CASSLVSSGRTYEQYF.